A single T cell receptor beta chain is shown here with its context. Antigen unknown. Here immunoSEQ multiplex PCR was the method, and the copy in TCRdb shows in-frame clones only, minus some. This sample has about 120,000 clones, with about nine tenths found just once. This CDR3 has 17 residues. V was pared by 4 bases and J by 5 bases, with 9 bases of the junction left unmatched. Germline V lookup: CDR1 SGHDT, CDR2 YYEEEE. The sample is drawn from a study of T cell clones after liver transplantation. The wider study: Tolerant meant at least one year fully off immunosuppression without liver enzymes above twice normal.

Notes on the study in general: Small, mixed patient groups and varying post-transplant times limit these conclusions. A larger donor-reactive than third-party decline suggested partial antigen-specific deletion.

The specimen comprised CD4+ T cells from blood, sampled 12 months after liver transplant. J is TRBJ2-2 and V is TRBV5-6, with 12 bases fitting TRBD2. This receptor was identified in a human patient who received a liver transplant. The graft donor may have given rise to some T cells. CDR3 nucleotides: TGTGCCAGCAGCCCAACCCCTAGCGGGAGGGGGACCGGGGAGCTGTTTTTT. Amino acids: CASSPTPSGRGTGELFF.